This T cell receptor beta chain was documented in a study of blood T cell repertoires in COVID-19. Study-level information: Specimens from acute and convalescent COVID-19 originated in the United States, Italy and Spain. PBMCs, B-cell-depleted T cells, or T cells were the source of the cDNA or gDNA that made up the material.

CDR1 SSHAT and CDR2 FNYEAQ come from the germline V gene (reference sequence). The CDR3 is 16 residues long. Original data processing: Reference gene primers were amplified, and this amplification served to estimate nucleated cell counts. Using immunoSEQ multiplex PCR, the repertoire was profiled, and TCRdb retains in-frame clones only, with some absent. The V and J calls and the clone size are those of that table, but D and trimming were determined from the DNA. The table has about 150,000 clones, about four fifths seen once; the top ten hold 3.5% to 4.5%. As to this clone: A read error may produce the germline difference seen at one junction end.

The V gene is TRBV7-7, the J gene TRBJ2-1; 10 nucleotides line up with TRBD2. This TCR derives from a woman of 80 years or more with acute or convalescent COVID-19. Source material: peripheral blood. CDR3 nucleotide sequence: TGTGCTAGCAGCGAAAAATTAGCGGGGGGTTACAATGAGCAGTTCTTC. Translation gives CASSEKLAGGYNEQFF.